The entry below describes one T cell receptor beta chain. This sample is part of a study of blood T cell repertoires in COVID-19. Background on the study: The samples span acute and convalescent COVID-19 from the United States, Italy and Spain.

TCRdb's table, derived via immunoSEQ multiplex PCR, lists solely in-frame clones and lacks some. The sample consists of approximately 200,000 clones, 85% of them appearing once. Trimming removed 0 bases from V and 4 bases from J, with 7 bases in between. Germline CDR1 SGHRS, CDR2 YFSETQ. This CDR3 comprises 13 residues. This TCR derives from a person aged 65 to 79 with COVID-19, enrolled during active disease. J is TRBJ1-2 and V is TRBV5-1; tentative D call: TRBD1 (6 bases). Sequences were obtained from peripheral blood. CDR3: CASSLEGGYGYTF. CDR3 DNA sequence: TGCGCCAGCAGCTTGGAAGGGGGCTATGGCTACACCTTC.